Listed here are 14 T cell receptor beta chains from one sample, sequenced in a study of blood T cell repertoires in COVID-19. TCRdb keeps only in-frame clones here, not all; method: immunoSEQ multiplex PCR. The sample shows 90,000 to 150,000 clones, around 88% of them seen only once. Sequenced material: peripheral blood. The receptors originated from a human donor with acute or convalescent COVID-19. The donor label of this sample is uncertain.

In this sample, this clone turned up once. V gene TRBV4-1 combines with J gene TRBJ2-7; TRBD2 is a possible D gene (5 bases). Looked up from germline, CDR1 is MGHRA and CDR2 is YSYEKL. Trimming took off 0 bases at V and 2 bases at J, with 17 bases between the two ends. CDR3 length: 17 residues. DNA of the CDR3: TGCGCCAGCAGCCAAGATCCCCTCGTCAGGAGGACCTACGAGCAGTACTTC. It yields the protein CASSQDPLVRRTYEQYF.

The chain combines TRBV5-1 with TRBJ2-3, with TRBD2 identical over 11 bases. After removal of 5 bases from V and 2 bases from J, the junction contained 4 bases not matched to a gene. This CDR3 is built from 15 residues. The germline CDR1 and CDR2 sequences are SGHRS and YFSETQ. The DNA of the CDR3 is TGCGCCAGCAGGTTAGCGGGGGGGGTCACAGATACGCAGTATTTT. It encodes CASRLAGGVTDTQYF. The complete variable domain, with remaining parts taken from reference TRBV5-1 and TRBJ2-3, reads KAGVTQTPRYLIKTRGQQVTLSCSPISGHRSVSWYQQTPGQGLQFLFEYFSETQRNKGNFPGRFSGRQFSNSRSEMNVSTLELGDSALYLCASRLAGGVTDTQYFGPGTRLTVL.

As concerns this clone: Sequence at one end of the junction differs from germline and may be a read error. The CDR3 spells CASSLNQGSDAFF. DNA of the CDR3: TGTGCCAGCAGCTTGAACCAGGGGTCTGACGCTTTCTTT. The V and J genes are TRBV7-6 and TRBJ1-1, with D possibly matching TRBD1 (6 bases). Germline loops: CDR1 SGHVS, CDR2 FNYEAQ. The CDR3 consists of 13 residues.

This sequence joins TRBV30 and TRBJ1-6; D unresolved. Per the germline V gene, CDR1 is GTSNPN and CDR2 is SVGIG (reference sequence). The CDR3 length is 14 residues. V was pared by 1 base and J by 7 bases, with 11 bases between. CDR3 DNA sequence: TGTGCCTGGAGTGGGGCGGGGTCCAATTCACCCCTCCACTTT. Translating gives CAWSGAGSNSPLHF.

The CDR3 region has the DNA TGTGCCAGCAGCCAATGGACAGGACGCCTGCCTAATGAAAAACTGTTTTTT. Amino acids: CASSQWTGRLPNEKLFF. The chain is built from TRBV11-2 and TRBJ1-4; 7 bases line up with TRBD1. Germline CDR1 is SGHAT and CDR2 is FQNNGV. This CDR3 region has 17 residues. The junction had 12 bases not matched to a gene; V was cut back by 5 bases and J by 3 bases. Full variable domain (missing parts from reference TRBV11-2 and TRBJ1-4): EAGVAQSPRYKIIEKRQSVAFWCNPISGHATLYWYQQILGQGPKLLIQFQNNGVVDDSQLPKDRFSAERLKGVDSTLKIQPAKLEDSAVYLCASSQWTGRLPNEKLFFGSGTQLSVL.

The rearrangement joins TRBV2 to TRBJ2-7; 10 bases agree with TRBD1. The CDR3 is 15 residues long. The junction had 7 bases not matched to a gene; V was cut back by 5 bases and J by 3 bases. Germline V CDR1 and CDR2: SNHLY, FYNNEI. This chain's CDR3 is CASSRDRGYNYEQYF. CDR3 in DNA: TGTGCCAGCAGTAGGGACAGGGGATACAACTACGAGCAGTACTTC. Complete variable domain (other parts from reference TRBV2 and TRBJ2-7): EPEVTQTPSHQVTQMGQEVILRCVPISNHLYFYWYRQILGQKVEFLVSFYNNEISEKSEIFDDQFSVERPDGSNFTLKIRSTKLEDSAMYFCASSRDRGYNYEQYFGPGTRLTVT.

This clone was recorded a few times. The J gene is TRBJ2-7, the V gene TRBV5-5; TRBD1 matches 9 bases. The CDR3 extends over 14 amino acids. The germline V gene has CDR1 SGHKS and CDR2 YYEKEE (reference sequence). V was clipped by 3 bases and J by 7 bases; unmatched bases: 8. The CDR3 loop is CASSSSGTGWEQYF. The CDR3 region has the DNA TGTGCCAGCAGCTCTTCCGGGACAGGGTGGGAGCAGTACTTC.

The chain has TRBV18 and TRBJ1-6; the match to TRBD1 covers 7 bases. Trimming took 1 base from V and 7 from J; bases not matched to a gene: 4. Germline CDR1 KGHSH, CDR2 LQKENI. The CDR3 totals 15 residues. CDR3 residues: CASSPRTGENSPLHF. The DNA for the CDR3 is TGTGCCAGCTCACCACGAACAGGGGAGAATTCACCCCTCCACTTT.

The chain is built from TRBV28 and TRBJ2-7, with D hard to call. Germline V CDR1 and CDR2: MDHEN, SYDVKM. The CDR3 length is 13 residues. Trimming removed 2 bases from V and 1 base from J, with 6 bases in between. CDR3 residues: CASSLRTSYEQYF. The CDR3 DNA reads TGTGCCAGCAGTTTACGAACTTCCTACGAGCAGTACTTC.

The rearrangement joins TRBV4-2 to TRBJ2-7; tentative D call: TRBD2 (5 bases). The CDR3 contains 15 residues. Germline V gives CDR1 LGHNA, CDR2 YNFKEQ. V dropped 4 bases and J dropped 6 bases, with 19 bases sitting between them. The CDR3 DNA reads TGTGCCAGCAGCCTGCTTAGCGCCGTACGAGCCGAGCAGTACTTC. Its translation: CASSLLSAVRAEQYF.

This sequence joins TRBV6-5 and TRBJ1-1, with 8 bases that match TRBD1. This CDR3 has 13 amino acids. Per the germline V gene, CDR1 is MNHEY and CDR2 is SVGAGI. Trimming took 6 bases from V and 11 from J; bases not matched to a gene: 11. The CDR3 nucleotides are TGTGCCAGCAGCTCAGGACAGGGTAAAAGGGCTTTCTTT. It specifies CASSSGQGKRAFF.

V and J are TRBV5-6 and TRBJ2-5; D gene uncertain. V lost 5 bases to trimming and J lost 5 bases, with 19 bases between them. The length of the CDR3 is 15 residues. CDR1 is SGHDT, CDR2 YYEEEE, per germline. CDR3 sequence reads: CASRQTLRFEETQYF. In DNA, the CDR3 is TGTGCCAGCAGACAGACCCTACGCTTTGAGGAGACCCAGTACTTC.

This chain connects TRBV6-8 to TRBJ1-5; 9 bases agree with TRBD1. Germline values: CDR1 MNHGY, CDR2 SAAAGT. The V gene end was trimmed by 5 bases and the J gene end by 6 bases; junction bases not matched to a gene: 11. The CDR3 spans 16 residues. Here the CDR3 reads CASSPRQGERLQPQHF. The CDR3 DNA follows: TGTGCCAGCAGTCCCAGACAGGGGGAACGTCTTCAGCCCCAGCATTTT.

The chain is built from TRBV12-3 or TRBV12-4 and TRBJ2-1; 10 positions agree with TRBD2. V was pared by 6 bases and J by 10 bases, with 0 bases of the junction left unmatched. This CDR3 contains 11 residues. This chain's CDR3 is CASRLAGEQFF. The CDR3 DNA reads TGTGCCAGCAGACTAGCGGGGGAGCAGTTCTTC.